A single sample gave rise to the 25 T cell receptor beta chains below, sequenced in a study of blood T cell repertoires in COVID-19. Method: immunoSEQ multiplex PCR; TCRdb's copy keeps in-frame clones and lacks some. The table includes around 200,000 clones, approximately 84% detected once. The sequenced sample consisted of peripheral blood. These receptors were collected from a human donor with acute or convalescent COVID-19. The donor label of this sample is uncertain.

The sample holds one count of this clone. This rearrangement joins TRBV20-1 to TRBJ2-3; 8 nucleotides agree with TRBD1. The V segment lost 3 bases and the J segment 6 bases; nucleotides outside the gene matches: 2. This CDR3 region has 12 residues. Germline CDR1 reads DFQATT; CDR2 reads SNEGSKA (reference sequence). The CDR3 DNA is TGCAGTGCTAGTCAGGGGGCGGATACGCAGTATTTT. Protein: CSASQGADTQYF.

The rearrangement uses TRBV4-1 and TRBJ2-7, with 16 nucleotides matching TRBD2. The J segment lost 6 bases and the V segment lost 4 bases, leaving 12 bases of the junction unmatched. Germline CDR1 reads MGHRA; CDR2 reads YSYEKL. The CDR3 has 18 amino acids. The CDR3 DNA sequence: TGCGCCAGCAGCCCACCCGGGACTAGCGGGAGGGCCGTCCGCGAGCAGTACTTC. This codes for CASSPPGTSGRAVREQYF.

The V gene is TRBV7-9, the J gene TRBJ1-1; a weak D match, TRBD1 (5 bases). Germline V gene lookup returns CDR1 SEHNR and CDR2 FQNEAQ (reference sequence). V gave up 2 bases and J gave up 4 bases, with 14 bases separating them. This CDR3 contains 15 residues. The CDR3 spells CASSLMGKQGTEAFF. The CDR3 nucleotides are TGTGCCAGCAGCTTAATGGGAAAGCAGGGCACTGAAGCTTTCTTT.

The CDR3 DNA is TGTGCCAGCAGGTATAGCGGGAACGACGAGCAGTACTTC. Its protein is CASRYSGNDEQYF. The gene calls are TRBV28 and TRBJ2-7; 8 bases are shared with TRBD2. After removal of 6 bases from V and 5 bases from J, the junction contained 6 bases not matched to a gene. The CDR3 is 13 amino acids. CDR1 is MDHEN, CDR2 SYDVKM, per germline.

V is TRBV9 and J is TRBJ1-5; 9 bases fit TRBD1. Germline lookup yields CDR1 SGDLS and CDR2 YYNGEE. J gave up 7 bases and V 5 bases, and 10 bases lay outside the gene matches. The length of the CDR3 is 15 residues. The CDR3 is CASSVGTGREQPQHF. The CDR3 DNA sequence: TGTGCCAGCAGTGTCGGGACAGGGAGGGAGCAGCCCCAGCATTTT.

Only a few counts were recorded for this clone. The rearrangement uses TRBV2 and TRBJ2-7; a weak D match, TRBD1 (5 bases). This CDR3 comprises 13 residues. Germline V gene sequence: CDR1 SNHLY, CDR2 FYNNEI. Trimming removed 6 bases from V and 6 bases from J, with 15 bases in between. The CDR3 sequence is CASRQGAALEQYF. For the CDR3, the DNA is TGTGCCAGCAGGCAAGGGGCGGCTCTCGAGCAGTACTTC.

The gene calls are TRBV15 and TRBJ1-4; TRBD1 aligns across 9 bases. The CDR3 totals 16 residues. The trim removed 1 base at V and 2 bases at J, leaving 2 bases unmatched. Germline-derived CDR1 and CDR2 are LNHNV and YYDKDF (reference sequence). CDR3 in DNA: TGTGCCACCAGCAGAGGGGACAGGGTTACTAATGAAAAACTGTTTTTT. Translating it yields CATSRGDRVTNEKLFF.

This chain joins TRBV28 and TRBJ2-3; 7 nucleotides agree with TRBD2. CDR3 length: 18 amino acids. The V and J ends lost 5 bases and 2 bases, in that order; junction bases with no gene match: 16. Germline V CDR1 and CDR2: MDHEN, SYDVKM. The CDR3 sequence: CASSGRAREMAYTDTQYF. In nucleotides, the CDR3 is TGTGCCAGCAGTGGGAGGGCGCGGGAGATGGCTTACACAGATACGCAGTATTTT.

The chain employs TRBV27 and TRBJ2-7; 11 positions agree with TRBD2. This CDR3 contains 15 residues. CDR1 is MNHEY, CDR2 SMNVEV, per germline (reference sequence). The ends lost 4 bases at V and 4 bases at J; junction bases unmatched: 6. DNA for the CDR3: TGTGCCAGCAGTTCTGCTAGCGGGGGGCTGTACGAGCAGTACTTC. The encoded protein is CASSSASGGLYEQYF.

The CDR3 is CASSADRPSSGANVLTF. Here the CDR3 DNA reads TGTGCCAGCAGCGCGGACAGGCCCAGCTCTGGGGCCAACGTCCTGACTTTC. The chain is built from TRBV11-2 and TRBJ2-6, with TRBD1 identical over 7 bases. The CDR3 has 17 residues. Germline CDR1 is SGHAT and CDR2 is FQNNGV. V dropped 5 bases and J dropped 0; count of bases not matched to a gene: 7.

The chain links TRBV5-1 to TRBJ2-3; 12 nucleotides match TRBD1. The V gene's germline CDR1 is SGHRS and CDR2 YFSETQ. V shed 5 bases, J shed 5 bases, and the junction held 12 bases outside the gene matches. The CDR3 runs to 17 residues. This CDR3 reads CASRTGQGARVGDTQYF. In nucleotides, the CDR3 is TGCGCCAGCAGAACGGGACAGGGGGCGAGGGTCGGAGATACGCAGTATTTT.

The rearrangement links TRBV2 to TRBJ2-7, with 9 positions matching TRBD1. CDR1 is SNHLY, CDR2 FYNNEI, per germline. The CDR3 loop spans 15 amino acids. V lost 2 bases and J lost 6; bases outside the gene matches: 8. The CDR3 DNA reads as TGTGCCAGCAGTGAAATAGGACAGGGGCGATCCGAGCAGTACTTC. Translation: CASSEIGQGRSEQYF.

The J gene is TRBJ2-5, the V gene TRBV6-1; a weak D match, TRBD2 (5 bases). Germline CDR1 is MNHNS and CDR2 is SASEGT. The ends were cut back, 0 bases at V and 4 bases at J, with 12 bases in the middle. CDR3 length equals 15 residues. CDR3 bases: TGTGCCAGCAGTGAAGCGCGGGCAGTCCCAGAGACCCAGTACTTC. Residues: CASSEARAVPETQYF.

This CDR3 reads CASSSSGGAHEQYF. In nucleotides, the CDR3 is TGTGCCAGCAGCAGTAGCGGGGGGGCTCACGAGCAGTACTTC. The chain links TRBV9 to TRBJ2-7, with 11 bases aligning to TRBD2. V lost 4 bases and J lost 5; bases outside the gene matches: 5. The CDR3 length is 14 residues. Per germline, CDR1 SGDLS and CDR2 YYNGEE.

The chain carries TRBV30 and TRBJ2-3, with TRBD2 identical over 11 bases. This CDR3 comprises 15 residues. V dropped 2 bases and J dropped 3; count of bases not matched to a gene: 4. Germline lookup yields CDR1 GTSNPN and CDR2 SVGIG (reference sequence). CDR3 DNA: TGTGCCTGGAGTCCAGGGACTAGCGGAACAGATACGCAGTATTTT. Its protein is CAWSPGTSGTDTQYF.

This chain uses TRBV29-1 with TRBJ2-3, with D maybe TRBD2 (6 bases). CDR3 length: 15 amino acids. Trimming cost V 7 bases and J 0 bases, with 17 bases left between them. The germline CDR1 and CDR2 sequences are SQVTM and ANQGSEA. The CDR3 bases are TGCAGCGCGGGGGAGGTCCGGGGGAGCACAGATACGCAGTATTTT. Amino acid sequence: CSAGEVRGSTDTQYF.

The rearrangement uses TRBV11-2 and TRBJ1-1; D unclear. This CDR3 is 13 amino acids long. V gave up 0 bases and J gave up 4 bases, with 6 bases separating them. The germline CDR1 and CDR2 sequences are SGHAT and FQNNGV. CDR3 sequence (DNA): TGTGCCAGCAGCTTAGATCCCAGCACTGAAGCTTTCTTT. It yields the protein CASSLDPSTEAFF.

This clone was counted a single time. V usage is TRBV18 and J usage is TRBJ2-7, with 11 bases matching TRBD1. The V segment lost 3 bases and the J segment 3 bases; nucleotides outside the gene matches: 4. In germline, CDR1 is KGHSH, CDR2 LQKENI. CDR3 length equals 15 residues. The CDR3 loop is CASSPTGTGGYEQYF. CDR3 sequence (DNA): TGTGCCAGCTCACCGACTGGGACAGGGGGCTACGAGCAGTACTTC.

This CDR3 is CASSVLQGTVYGYTF. DNA of the CDR3: TGTGCCAGCAGTGTCCTTCAAGGGACAGTCTATGGCTACACCTTC. The rearrangement links TRBV2 to TRBJ1-2; the match to TRBD1 covers 7 bases. V lost 4 bases to trimming and J lost 4 bases; unmatched junction nucleotides: 9. The CDR3 covers 15 residues. Looked up from germline, CDR1 is SNHLY and CDR2 is FYNNEI.

The chain couples TRBV4-1 to TRBJ1-5; D might be TRBD1 (5 bases). The CDR3 loop spans 15 amino acids. Germline-derived CDR1 and CDR2 are MGHRA and YSYEKL. Trimming left V 1 base short and J 5 bases short, with 12 bases between. CDR3 sequence: CASSQVDRLDQPQHF. CDR3 sequence (DNA): TGCGCCAGCAGCCAAGTTGACAGACTAGATCAGCCCCAGCATTTT.

V usage is TRBV3-1 (or the pseudogene TRBV3-2) and J usage is TRBJ1-2; a weak D match, TRBD1 (5 bases). This CDR3 spans 16 amino acids. The germline gives CDR1 LGHDT, CDR2 YNNKEL (reference sequence). V was clipped by 4 bases and J by 1 base, with 16 bases between them. The CDR3 region has the DNA TGTGCCAGCAGCCGCCCCGGGGGGGACTTTAACTATGGCTACACCTTC. Translated: CASSRPGGDFNYGYTF.

The V and J genes are TRBV27 and TRBJ2-1, with 13 bases that match TRBD2. The germline V gene encodes CDR1 MNHEY and CDR2 SMNVEV (reference sequence). This CDR3 is built from 15 residues. V dropped 4 bases and J dropped 5; count of bases not matched to a gene: 2. CDR3 sequence reads: CASSSGLAGNNEQFF. For the CDR3, the DNA is TGTGCCAGCAGTTCGGGACTAGCGGGAAACAATGAGCAGTTCTTC.

This chain connects TRBV9 to TRBJ2-5; 11 nucleotides align to TRBD2. This CDR3 has 14 residues. The J segment lost 5 bases and the V segment lost 5 bases, leaving 5 bases of the junction unmatched. The germline V gene encodes CDR1 SGDLS and CDR2 YYNGEE. CDR3 amino acids: CASSLAGGGETQYF. The CDR3 nucleotides are TGTGCCAGCAGTTTAGCGGGAGGGGGCGAGACCCAGTACTTC. Drawing the rest from reference TRBV9 and TRBJ2-5, the complete variable domain is DSGVTQTPKHLITATGQRVTLRCSPRSGDLSVYWYQQSLDQGLQFLIQYYNGEERAKGNILERFSAQQFPDLHSELNLSSLELGDSALYFCASSLAGGGETQYFGPGTRLLVL.

This chain uses TRBV3-1 (or the pseudogene TRBV3-2) with TRBJ2-7; D might be TRBD2 (5 bases). This CDR3 has 14 residues. Trimming left V 6 bases short and J 3 bases short, with 15 bases between. Germline CDR1 LGHDT, CDR2 YNNKEL (reference sequence). The CDR3 region is CASSPAGVLYEQYF. The DNA of the CDR3 is TGTGCCAGCAGTCCGGCCGGGGTTCTCTACGAGCAGTACTTC.

The V gene is TRBV28, the J gene TRBJ1-3; TRBD1 is a possible D gene (6 bases). There are 15 residues in the CDR3. Between the trimmed V and J ends, which lost 5 bases and 0 bases, there was a span of 11 bases. Looked up from germline, CDR1 is MDHEN and CDR2 is SYDVKM. CDR3 DNA sequence: TGTGCCAGCAGTCCCAGGGGCCACTCTGGAAACACCATATATTTT. This translates into CASSPRGHSGNTIYF.